One and the same sample provided the 23 T cell receptor beta chains below, sequenced in a study of neoadjuvant anti-PD-1 for oral cavity cancer. Clones were read by immunoSEQ multiplex PCR, and TCRdb kept only the in-frame ones, dropping some. The sample lists approximately 11,000 clones; roughly half were seen once. The specimen comprised tumor tissue, sampled before nivolumab (anti-PD-1) treatment. The receptors were sampled from a person between 40 and 79 years old with oral cavity squamous cell carcinoma.

This clone was seen just once. The chain employs TRBV4-3 and TRBJ2-1; no firm D call. This CDR3 comprises 16 residues. V was trimmed by 0 bases and J by 12 bases, leaving 21 bases between them. The germline V gene has CDR1 LGHNA and CDR2 YSLEER. In nucleotides, the CDR3 is TGCGCCAGCAGCCAAGATGCACTGAGAAGGTCATTAGTGCAGTTCTTC. Amino acid sequence: CASSQDALRRSLVQFF.

This clone was found a few times. The rearrangement links TRBV9 to TRBJ2-1; D not certain. Between the trimmed V and J ends, which lost 3 bases and 4 bases, there was a span of 14 bases. Per the germline V gene, CDR1 is SGDLS and CDR2 is YYNGEE. The CDR3 contains 15 residues. CDR3 protein: CASSGEQPEYNEQFF. The CDR3 DNA follows: TGTGCCAGCAGCGGGGAACAGCCGGAATACAATGAGCAGTTCTTC.

The rearrangement links TRBV4-2 to TRBJ1-2, with TRBD1 identical over 8 bases. Germline CDR1 reads LGHNA; CDR2 reads YNFKEQ. Trimming removed 0 bases from V and 7 bases from J; junction bases left unmatched: 13. The CDR3 has 17 amino acids. DNA for the CDR3: TGTGCCAGCAGCCAAGATGTAGGACAGGGTAATCTGGCTGGCTACACCTTC. This encodes CASSQDVGQGNLAGYTF.

V is TRBV7-3 and J is TRBJ2-7; maybe TRBD1 (6 bases). Looked up from germline, CDR1 is SGHTA and CDR2 is FQGTGA. The CDR3 length is 13 residues. V lost 2 bases to trimming and J lost 3 bases, with 8 bases between them. The CDR3, as DNA: TGTGCCAGCAGCTTAGGGACAAACTACGAGCAGTACTTC. Translation gives CASSLGTNYEQYF.

V usage is TRBV18 and J usage is TRBJ2-3, with TRBD1 matching 11 bases. The junction had 1 base not matched to a gene; V was cut back by 4 bases and J by 4 bases. The CDR3 covers 14 residues. Germline assignment: CDR1 KGHSH and CDR2 LQKENI. CDR3: CASSQDRGPDTQYF. In nucleotides, the CDR3 is TGTGCCAGCTCACAGGACAGGGGGCCAGATACGCAGTATTTT.

The genes are TRBV2 and TRBJ1-4; D unresolved. Trimming removed 4 bases from V and 3 bases from J, with 12 bases in between. The CDR3 is 15 amino acids. Germline V gene lookup returns CDR1 SNHLY and CDR2 FYNNEI. The CDR3 nucleotides read TGTGCCAGCAGTGCCGGTGGGGTGTCTAATGAAAAACTGTTTTTT. This translates into CASSAGGVSNEKLFF. Variable domain in full (rest from reference TRBV2 and TRBJ1-4): EPEVTQTPSHQVTQMGQEVILRCVPISNHLYFYWYRQILGQKVEFLVSFYNNEISEKSEIFDDQFSVERPDGSNFTLKIRSTKLEDSAMYFCASSAGGVSNEKLFFGSGTQLSVL.

The count of this clone is one. The gene calls are TRBV18 and TRBJ1-4, with D hard to call. V was trimmed by 6 bases and J by 3 bases, leaving 17 bases between them. Germline V gives CDR1 KGHSH, CDR2 LQKENI. The CDR3 is 16 residues long. CDR3 DNA sequence: TGTGCCAGCTCGCCCCCGTTAACAGCCCCTAATGAAAAACTGTTTTTT. This translates into CASSPPLTAPNEKLFF.

This clone is medium-sized within its sample. CDR3 nucleotide sequence: TGTGCCAGCAGCCAAGACAGGATGCCCTCCTACGAGCAGTACTTC. It translates to CASSQDRMPSYEQYF. The chain couples TRBV7-2 to TRBJ2-7; possible D gene TRBD1, 6 bases. Germline V lookup: CDR1 SGHTA, CDR2 FQGNSA. The CDR3 sequence is 15 residues long. Trimming left V 5 bases short and J 0 bases short, with 14 bases between. The whole variable domain, filled in from reference TRBV7-2 and TRBJ2-7, reads GAGVSQSPSNKVTEKGKDVELRCDPISGHTALYWYRQSLGQGLEFLIYFQGNSAPDKSGLPSDRFSAERTGGSVSTLTIQRTQQEDSAVYLCASSQDRMPSYEQYFGPGTRLTVT.

The chain employs TRBV6-6 and TRBJ2-3; no reliable D call. Trimming cost V 2 bases and J 0 bases, with 9 bases left between them. CDR3 length: 15 residues. Germline CDR1 MNHNY, CDR2 SVGAGI (reference sequence). The CDR3 loop reads CASSYAGPSTDTQYF. DNA for the CDR3: TGTGCCAGCAGTTACGCTGGGCCTAGCACAGATACGCAGTATTTT.

This clone was detected a few times. The CDR3 protein is CASSHPTGSSYNEQFF. Here the CDR3 DNA reads TGTGCCAGCAGCCACCCTACAGGGAGCTCCTACAATGAGCAGTTCTTC. This rearrangement joins TRBV28 to TRBJ2-1; D is possibly TRBD1 (6 bases). Germline lookup yields CDR1 MDHEN and CDR2 SYDVKM. V lost 6 bases and J lost 0, with 15 bases in between. The CDR3 extends over 16 amino acids. Drawing the rest from reference TRBV28 and TRBJ2-1, the complete variable domain is DVKVTQSSRYLVKRTGEKVFLECVQDMDHENMFWYRQDPGLGLRLIYFSYDVKMKEKGDIPEGYSVSREKKERFSLILESASTNQTSMYLCASSHPTGSSYNEQFFGPGTRLTVL.

The chain combines TRBV5-4 with TRBJ2-1, with D maybe TRBD2 (6 bases). V was shortened by 3 bases and J by 0 bases, with 16 bases between the two germline ends. CDR1 and CDR2 (germline): SGHNT, YYREEE (reference sequence). The CDR3 totals 17 residues. As DNA, the CDR3 is TGTGCCAGCAGCTCGAGGGCGGGGATGGGCTCCTACAATGAGCAGTTCTTC. Translation gives CASSSRAGMGSYNEQFF. The whole variable domain, remainder taken from reference TRBV5-4 and TRBJ2-1, is ETGVTQSPTHLIKTRGQQVTLRCSSQSGHNTVSWYQQALGQGPQFIFQYYREEENGRGNFPPRFSGLQFPNYSSELNVNALELDDSALYLCASSSRAGMGSYNEQFFGPGTRLTVL.

In its sample, this clone was seen a few times. The chain links TRBV5-1 to TRBJ2-5; 10 nucleotides agree with TRBD2. The CDR3 is 16 amino acids. J lost 4 bases, V lost 4 bases, and 10 bases had no gene match. The V gene's germline CDR1 is SGHRS and CDR2 YFSETQ. This chain's CDR3 is CASSPEGTSAAETQYF. CDR3 DNA: TGCGCCAGCAGCCCCGAAGGGACTAGCGCCGCAGAGACCCAGTACTTC.

The V and J genes are TRBV10-2 and TRBJ1-4, with TRBD1 matching 10 bases. CDR1 and CDR2 from the germline V gene are WSHSY and SAAADI. V was clipped by 1 base and J by 5 bases; unmatched bases: 4. The CDR3 is made up of 16 amino acids. The CDR3 here is CASSEWTGGKNEKLFF. The CDR3 region has the DNA TGCGCCAGCAGTGAGTGGACAGGGGGAAAAAATGAAAAACTGTTTTTT.

The V call is TRBV7-4, the J call TRBJ2-6; no clear D gene. CDR3 length: 18 amino acids. Trimming cost V 5 bases and J 5 bases, with 22 bases left between them. Looked up from germline, CDR1 is SGHVT and CDR2 is SQSDAQ. The CDR3 here is CASSEVSSSQSRANVLTF. The CDR3 DNA reads TGTGCCAGCAGCGAGGTAAGCAGCTCACAAAGTCGGGCCAACGTCCTGACTTTC.

This chain links TRBV12-5 with TRBJ2-5, with 11 bases lining up with TRBD1. The CDR3 has 16 amino acids. CDR1 and CDR2 from the germline V gene are LGHNT and FRNRAP. Losses at the gene ends were 1 base for V and 2 bases for J; bases not matched to a gene: 3. In DNA, the CDR3 is TGTGCTAGTGGTTTGGCAGGGGACAGGGGGCAAGAGACCCAGTACTTC. This gives the protein CASGLAGDRGQETQYF. Combining the CDR3 with reference TRBV12-5 and TRBJ2-5 gives the whole variable domain DARVTQTPRHKVTEMGQEVTMRCQPILGHNTVFWYRQTMMQGLELLAYFRNRAPLDDSGMPKDRFSAEMPDATLATLKIQPSEPRDSAVYFCASGLAGDRGQETQYFGPGTRLLVL.

This sequence joins TRBV2 and TRBJ2-7; 11 bases line up with TRBD2. V dropped 8 bases and J dropped 2; count of bases not matched to a gene: 14. The CDR3 is 17 residues long. Germline V CDR1 and CDR2: SNHLY, FYNNEI. The CDR3 DNA is TGTGCCAGCGCCAGCCGGGGCCCGGGACTAGCGGCCTACGAGCAGTACTTC. It is translated as CASASRGPGLAAYEQYF. Complete variable domain (other parts from reference TRBV2 and TRBJ2-7): EPEVTQTPSHQVTQMGQEVILRCVPISNHLYFYWYRQILGQKVEFLVSFYNNEISEKSEIFDDQFSVERPDGSNFTLKIRSTKLEDSAMYFCASASRGPGLAAYEQYFGPGTRLTVT.

The chain employs TRBV5-4 and TRBJ1-2; tentatively, D is TRBD1 (6 bases). Trimming took off 3 bases at V and 13 bases at J, with 16 bases between the two ends. In germline, CDR1 is SGHNT, CDR2 YYREEE (reference sequence). This CDR3 region has 12 residues. CDR3 protein: CASSSQGPPRTF. Here the CDR3 DNA reads TGTGCCAGCAGCTCTCAGGGGCCGCCCCGCACCTTC.

The CDR3 loop reads CASRAAGSYEQYF. CDR3 DNA: TGTGCCAGCAGGGCGGCGGGGTCCTACGAGCAGTACTTC. The chain has TRBV25-1 and TRBJ2-7, with D maybe TRBD2 (6 bases). There are 13 residues in the CDR3. Germline V CDR1 and CDR2: MGHDK, SYGVNS. V was pared by 6 bases and J by 1 base, with 10 bases between.

The V gene is TRBV27, the J gene TRBJ1-1; weak D call: TRBD1 (5 bases). From germline, CDR1 is MNHEY and CDR2 SMNVEV (reference sequence). Trimming took 5 bases from V and 8 from J, leaving 18 bases between them. The CDR3 is made up of 14 amino acids. In DNA, the CDR3 is TGTGCCAGCAGTCAACAGGCCTGGGGGATCGAAGCTTTCTTT. It yields the protein CASSQQAWGIEAFF.

The gene calls are TRBV10-3 and TRBJ2-5, with D possibly TRBD1 on 6 matching bases. Germline V gene data show CDR1 as ENHRY and CDR2 as SYGVKD. The V end was cut by 4 bases, the J end by 2 bases, with 8 bases between. The CDR3 covers 13 residues. This chain's CDR3 is CAISGQAQETQYF. The CDR3 bases are TGTGCCATCAGTGGACAGGCGCAAGAGACCCAGTACTTC.

V gene TRBV2 combines with J gene TRBJ2-5; perhaps TRBD2 as D (5 bases). V lost 3 bases and J lost 5, with 7 bases in between. Germline CDR1 and CDR2: SNHLY and FYNNEI. This CDR3 is 12 amino acids long. DNA of the CDR3: TGTGCCAGCAGTGATAGGAGGGAGACCCAGTACTTC. Encoded protein: CASSDRRETQYF.

By sample share, this clone is medium-sized. The chain has TRBV6-4 and TRBJ2-3, with 8 bases that match TRBD1. The CDR3 contains 16 residues. The trim removed 6 bases at V and 0 bases at J, leaving 8 bases unmatched. Germline V lookup: CDR1 MRHNA, CDR2 SNTAGT. The CDR3 DNA reads as TGTGCCAGCAGAAGACAGGGGACGTCTAGCACAGATACGCAGTATTTT. It translates to CASRRQGTSSTDTQYF.

This clone was observed a few times. V and J are TRBV14 and TRBJ1-2; no clear D. The ends were cut back, 0 bases at V and 2 bases at J, with 7 bases in the middle. Germline CDR1 SGHDN, CDR2 FVKESK. The CDR3 length is 14 residues. CDR3 DNA: TGTGCCAGCAGCCAAGATTGGCTGAACTATGGCTACACCTTC. It encodes CASSQDWLNYGYTF.